The 14 T cell receptor beta chains below were found in one sample sequenced in a study of blood T cell repertoires in COVID-19. Using immunoSEQ multiplex PCR, the repertoire was profiled, and TCRdb retains in-frame clones only, with some absent. The data show 110,000 or so clones, 85% seen once. The specimen was peripheral blood. These receptor sequences come from a human donor in a cohort sampled during active COVID-19.

This chain connects TRBV3-1 (or the pseudogene TRBV3-2) to TRBJ2-3; 13 bases match TRBD2. J was trimmed by 0 bases and V by 3 bases; bases with no gene match: 12. The CDR3 length is 20 residues. CDR1 is LGHDT, CDR2 YNNKEL, per germline (reference sequence). As DNA, the CDR3 is TGTGCCAGCAGCCAGCTGACTAGCGGGGGGTCACTTACTAGCACAGATACGCAGTATTTT. Protein sequence: CASSQLTSGGSLTSTDTQYF.

Comments on this clone: The junction does not match germline at one end; this may be a read error. V and J are TRBV10-3 and TRBJ2-3, with TRBD1 matching 7 bases. Germline V gene lookup returns CDR1 ENHRY and CDR2 SYGVKD. There are 15 residues in the CDR3. The CDR3 bases are TGTGCCATCAGTGAGGCTTCACCGGGACAGTCTCTAGTGTACTTT. It specifies CAISEASPGQSLVYF.

The chain recombines TRBV3-1 (or the pseudogene TRBV3-2) with TRBJ1-4; TRBD1 matches at 9 bases. V dropped 4 bases and J dropped 4; count of bases not matched to a gene: 1. The CDR3 runs 14 residues. Germline V gives CDR1 LGHDT, CDR2 YNNKEL (reference sequence). The CDR3 reads CASSPGQGNEKLFF. The DNA of the CDR3 is TGTGCCAGCAGCCCGGGACAGGGTAATGAAAAACTGTTTTTT.

This clone has just one count. The chain recombines TRBV30 with TRBJ1-4; 8 nucleotides align to TRBD1. This CDR3 comprises 13 residues. CDR1 and CDR2 from the germline V gene are GTSNPN and SVGIG (reference sequence). V dropped 5 bases and J dropped 7; count of bases not matched to a gene: 6. CDR3: CAWADRVGEKLFF. The CDR3 DNA sequence: TGTGCCTGGGCGGACAGGGTGGGTGAAAAACTGTTTTTT.

The chain carries TRBV3-1 (or the pseudogene TRBV3-2) and TRBJ2-7; maybe TRBD2 (6 bases). Trimming removed 0 bases from V and 9 bases from J, with 9 bases in between. The germline gives CDR1 LGHDT, CDR2 YNNKEL (reference sequence). This CDR3 is built from 12 residues. The CDR3 sequence is CASSQDTGVQYF. The CDR3, as DNA: TGTGCCAGCAGCCAAGATACGGGGGTGCAGTACTTC.

The chain carries TRBV14 and TRBJ2-1, with 7 positions matching TRBD2. Per the germline V gene, CDR1 is SGHDN and CDR2 is FVKESK. Trimming at V came to 4 bases and at J to 1 base, leaving 4 bases not matched to a gene. The CDR3 loop spans 15 amino acids. This CDR3 reads CASSLMGGSYNEQFF. DNA of the CDR3: TGTGCCAGCAGCCTGATGGGGGGGTCCTACAATGAGCAGTTCTTC.

The chain joins TRBV9 to TRBJ2-3; 7 bases map to TRBD2. The CDR3 sequence is 14 residues long. Germline loops: CDR1 SGDLS, CDR2 YYNGEE. After removal of 4 bases from V and 0 bases from J, the junction contained 2 bases not matched to a gene. The CDR3: CASSSAGSTDTQYF. Here the CDR3 DNA reads TGTGCCAGCAGCTCAGCGGGGAGCACAGATACGCAGTATTTT.

V and J are TRBV7-3 and TRBJ2-2, with TRBD1 identical over 12 bases. The CDR3 covers 16 residues. The germline CDR1 and CDR2 sequences are SGHTA and FQGTGA. Trimming cost V 4 bases and J 10 bases; bases outside gene matches: 10. CDR3 DNA: TGTGCCAGCAGCTCCTGGGGACAGGGGGCGTCGTCGGAGCTGTTTTTT. As protein: CASSSWGQGASSELFF.

This clone showed up many times. This chain links TRBV6-6 with TRBJ1-5; 7 nucleotides line up with TRBD1. The germline gives CDR1 MNHNY, CDR2 SVGAGI (reference sequence). The CDR3 contains 16 residues. V trimming: 5 bases; J trimming: 0 bases; junction bases outside the gene matches: 7. The DNA of the CDR3 is TGTGCCAGCAGTCCCGGGACAGATCATAGCAATCAGCCCCAGCATTTT. The encoded protein is CASSPGTDHSNQPQHF.

V gene TRBV19 combines with J gene TRBJ1-3; 7 nucleotides agree with TRBD1. This CDR3 has 17 amino acids. Looked up from germline, CDR1 is LNHDA and CDR2 is SQIVND (reference sequence). Trimming removed 3 bases from V and 2 bases from J; junction bases left unmatched: 10. The CDR3 protein is CASSMGRDSGPGNTIYF. The CDR3 DNA is TGTGCCAGTAGTATGGGCCGGGACAGCGGACCTGGAAACACCATATATTTT.

This clone was detected only once. V and J are TRBV19 and TRBJ2-4; the D is unclear. This CDR3 contains 16 residues. Germline CDR1 LNHDA, CDR2 SQIVND (reference sequence). V shed 1 base and J shed 0 bases, with 10 bases lying between them. DNA for the CDR3: TGTGCCAGTAGTATAGTCCCCTCTCTAGCCAAAAACATTCAGTACTTC. This translates into CASSIVPSLAKNIQYF. Complete variable domain (other parts from reference TRBV19 and TRBJ2-4): DGGITQSPKYLFRKEGQNVTLSCEQNLNHDAMYWYRQDPGQGLRLIYYSQIVNDFQKGDIAEGYSVSREKKESFPLTVTSAQKNPTAFYLCASSIVPSLAKNIQYFGAGTRLSVL.

V and J are TRBV7-2 and TRBJ2-7; 7 bases line up with TRBD2. J lost 2 bases, V lost 4 bases, and 8 bases had no gene match. The CDR3 extends over 15 amino acids. The germline gives CDR1 SGHTA, CDR2 FQGNSA. CDR3 region: CASSSSPSGAYEQYF. CDR3 coding DNA: TGTGCCAGCAGCTCCAGCCCTAGCGGCGCCTACGAGCAGTACTTC.

The CDR3: CASGGLNTEAFF. In DNA form, the CDR3 reads TGCGCCAGCGGGGGCTTGAACACTGAAGCTTTCTTT. The chain is built from TRBV5-1 and TRBJ1-1; D is perhaps TRBD1 (6 bases). The CDR3 runs 12 residues. V lost 7 bases to trimming and J lost 0 bases, with 7 bases between them. Germline lookup yields CDR1 SGHRS and CDR2 YFSETQ.

V usage is TRBV9 and J usage is TRBJ2-1; 8 nucleotides match TRBD2. CDR1 and CDR2 from the germline V gene are SGDLS and YYNGEE. The J segment lost 3 bases and the V segment lost 4 bases, leaving 6 bases of the junction unmatched. CDR3 size: 15 residues. The CDR3 sequence: CASSPSGGDYNEQFF. The CDR3 coding sequence is TGTGCCAGCAGCCCTTCGGGGGGGGACTACAATGAGCAGTTCTTC.